The rows below give T cell receptor beta chains drawn from one sample of a study of monozygotic twins with inflammatory bowel disease. TCRdb re-called the 5' RACE reads and gives one entry per CDR3 protein, without DNA. The sample table includes about 210,000 distinct CDR3 sequences. Sequencing input: blood. The receptors were sampled from a human donor with ulcerative colitis or Crohn's disease, or a healthy co-twin of an affected twin (not recorded which). Both conserved end residues are part of each CDR3.

v_gene: TRBV7-2
j_gene: TRBJ1-2
CDR3aa: CASSLGTAFNYGYTF

v_gene: TRBV7-2
j_gene: TRBJ2-2
CDR3aa: CASSLVGLVTGELFF

v_gene: TRBV10-3
j_gene: TRBJ1-5
CDR3aa: CAITETEYQPQHF

v_gene: TRBV3-1
j_gene: TRBJ1-6
CDR3aa: CASSQDYYNSPLHF

v_gene: TRBV10-3
j_gene: TRBJ2-5
CDR3aa: CAISAGTSYGQETQYF

v_gene: TRBV3-1
j_gene: TRBJ2-2
CDR3aa: CASSQKRSTGGRDTGELFF

v_gene: TRBV9
j_gene: TRBJ2-1
CDR3aa: CASSPNALYNEQFF

v_gene: TRBV3-1
j_gene: TRBJ1-3
CDR3aa: CASSHPLISGNTIYF

v_gene: TRBV7-2
j_gene: TRBJ2-7
CDR3aa: CASSSPMIYEQYF

v_gene: TRBV18
j_gene: TRBJ2-1
CDR3aa: CASSSLAGPYNEQFF